The text below deals with one T cell receptor (beta chain). Germline and junction disagree at one end, which may indicate a read error. Unsorted bulk tissue, about 19-32 mg of it, served as the source for co-extraction of RNA and DNA. Five distinct regions per tumor were sampled. Priming with a constant-region primer yielded TCR beta cDNA from about 540 ng total RNA. Library construction for TCR beta comprised three nested multiplex PCR rounds performed with slightly modified ARM-PCR. TCRdb reprocessed the multiplex PCR reads with MiXCR, giving one entry per CDR3 protein. This sample has 95,000 to 150,000 distinct CDR3 sequences, with around two thirds found just once. The sample belongs to a study of tumor-infiltrating lymphocytes in primary liver carcinoma. Study context: Tumors measured roughly 4.2 to 10 cm and were stage T1-T3 N0M0.

This clonotype was sampled from a woman aged 55 to 70 with primary liver carcinoma and hepatitis B virus infection. Sequencing was carried out using liver tumor tissue from sampling region 1. As to subset: tumor region T1, superior pole.

The CDR3 reads CASSLESEETQYF. The CDR3, as DNA: TGTGCCAGCAGCTTAGAGTCCGAAGAGACCCAGTATTTC. This chain joins TRBV11-2 and TRBJ2-5; D gene ambiguous. This CDR3 comprises 13 residues. Germline CDR1 and CDR2: SGHAT and FQNNGV.